This TCR beta chain is drawn from a study of OX40 agonist ivuxolimab in advanced cancers. Study at large: Hepatocellular carcinoma, melanoma, renal cell or head and neck cancer affected the dose-escalation patients. Study outcomes and limitations: On average, a greater number of expanded clones characterised CD8+ T cells relative to CD4+.

Clones were read by immunoSEQ multiplex PCR, and TCRdb kept only the in-frame ones, dropping some. This sample carries some 39,000 clones, 65% to 80% of them seen once, and the ten largest clones take approximately 10%. Germline values: CDR1 SGHRS, CDR2 YFSETQ. This CDR3 spans 15 amino acids. V lost 1 base, J lost 3 bases, and 5 bases stayed unmatched. Concerning this clone itself: Its antigen is unknown.

The gene calls are TRBV5-1 and TRBJ1-2; 8 bases match TRBD1. This TCR was sampled from an adult with an advanced solid tumor such as melanoma, head and neck, liver or kidney cancer. The specimen was CD4+ or CD8+ T cells sorted from blood, collected in a trial of the OX40 agonist ivuxolimab. The CDR3 sequence is CASSLTWTGHYGYTF. In nucleotides, the CDR3 is TGCGCCAGCAGCTTGACGTGGACAGGGCACTATGGCTACACCTTC.